One and the same sample provided the 17 T cell receptor beta chains below, sequenced in a study of shared clonotypes between healthy human individuals. Sequenced by immunoSEQ multiplex PCR; TCRdb stores in-frame clones only, minus some. The profile shows a few million clones, more than 90% of them singletons. The sample comprised naive CD4+ T cells sorted from blood. Described subset: CD45RA+ positively selected. These receptors originate from a man younger than 35 in good health.

The chain links TRBV2 to TRBJ2-3; D possibly corresponds to TRBD2 (5 bases). Germline CDR1 SNHLY, CDR2 FYNNEI. CDR3 length equals 15 residues. The germline V and J ends were trimmed by 5 bases and 0 bases, with 12 bases remaining between them. This chain's CDR3 is CASSTRTLSTDTQYF. CDR3 bases: TGTGCCAGCAGTACTCGGACTCTTAGCACAGATACGCAGTATTTT. The whole variable domain, filled in from reference TRBV2 and TRBJ2-3, reads EPEVTQTPSHQVTQMGQEVILRCVPISNHLYFYWYRQILGQKVEFLVSFYNNEISEKSEIFDDQFSVERPDGSNFTLKIRSTKLEDSAMYFCASSTRTLSTDTQYFGPGTRLTVL.

This chain connects TRBV19 to TRBJ2-2; the match to TRBD1 covers 7 bases. The CDR3 has 15 amino acids. V lost 6 bases, J lost 6 bases, and 10 bases stayed unmatched. Germline V lookup: CDR1 LNHDA, CDR2 SQIVND (reference sequence). This chain's CDR3 is CASRMTGSIAGELFF. The CDR3 DNA is TGTGCCAGTAGAATGACAGGGTCCATAGCCGGGGAGCTGTTTTTT.

J is TRBJ2-3 and V is TRBV7-9; D not resolved. Deletions cut 5 bases from V and 4 bases from J, with 10 bases between. The V gene's germline CDR1 is SEHNR and CDR2 FQNEAQ (reference sequence). The CDR3 totals 13 residues. DNA for the CDR3: TGTGCCAGCAGCCCACGTAAGGCAGATACGCAGTATTTT. Translation: CASSPRKADTQYF.

Details on this clone: Different DNA sequences within this sample yield the same CDR3. The rearrangement uses TRBV5-4 and TRBJ1-4; 7 positions agree with TRBD1. There are 14 residues in the CDR3. J gave up 5 bases and V 0 bases, and 1 base lay outside the gene matches. Germline lookup yields CDR1 SGHNT and CDR2 YYREEE (reference sequence). CDR3 sequence reads: CASSLGQGNEKLFF. In nucleotides, the CDR3 is TGTGCCAGCAGCTTGGGACAGGGAAATGAAAAACTGTTTTTT.

The V gene is TRBV9, the J gene TRBJ1-1; 9 bases map to TRBD1. Germline V gene data show CDR1 as SGDLS and CDR2 as YYNGEE. The CDR3 is 17 residues long. Unmatched junction bases numbered 10, after V lost 4 bases and J lost 0 bases. CDR3 bases: TGTGCCAGCAGCTCACCGGGACAGGGACCCATGAACACTGAAGCTTTCTTT. Amino acids: CASSSPGQGPMNTEAFF.

The V call is TRBV6-6, the J call TRBJ2-7; weak D call: TRBD1 (6 bases). Trimming took off 7 bases at V and 3 bases at J, with 13 bases between the two ends. Germline V gives CDR1 MNHNY, CDR2 SVGAGI (reference sequence). The length of the CDR3 is 13 residues. CDR3 loop: CASNKQGIYEQYF. CDR3 bases: TGTGCCAGCAATAAACAGGGAATCTACGAGCAGTACTTC.

This chain uses TRBV4-3 with TRBJ1-1; TRBD1 aligns across 12 bases. Trimming at V came to 5 bases and at J to 4 bases, leaving 2 bases not matched to a gene. Germline values: CDR1 LGHNA, CDR2 YSLEER. This CDR3 region has 14 residues. In DNA, the CDR3 is TGCGCCAGCAGCTCGGGACAGGGGGCCACTGAAGCTTTCTTT. This sequence encodes CASSSGQGATEAFF.

This clone was found once. V and J are TRBV19 and TRBJ2-2; D remains ambiguous. This CDR3 comprises 17 residues. CDR1 is LNHDA and CDR2 is SQIVND in the germline V gene (reference sequence). V was trimmed by 3 bases and J by 3 bases, leaving 17 bases between them. The CDR3 nucleotides are TGTGCCAGTAGTATGATTTATTCCCAGGCATACACCGGGGAGCTGTTTTTT. This sequence encodes CASSMIYSQAYTGELFF.

This chain joins TRBV9 and TRBJ2-5, with 8 bases lining up with TRBD2. J lost 5 bases, V lost 0 bases, and 6 bases had no gene match. The germline gives CDR1 SGDLS, CDR2 YYNGEE. CDR3 length: 15 amino acids. CDR3 in amino acids: CASSVGGGRLETQYF. The CDR3 nucleotides read TGTGCCAGCAGCGTAGGCGGCGGGAGGCTTGAGACCCAGTACTTC.

The chain uses TRBV2 and TRBJ1-2, with 8 bases identical to TRBD1. This CDR3 is built from 14 residues. V was clipped by 10 bases and J by 6 bases; unmatched bases: 13. In germline, CDR1 is SNHLY, CDR2 FYNNEI. The CDR3: CAKSSGQGVDGYTF. CDR3 coding DNA: TGTGCCAAATCATCCGGACAGGGAGTAGATGGCTACACCTTC.

This clone was seen just once. The chain joins TRBV7-9 to TRBJ2-1, with 8 bases lining up with TRBD2. The CDR3 sequence is 16 residues long. The V segment lost 3 bases and the J segment 6 bases; nucleotides outside the gene matches: 10. The germline V gene encodes CDR1 SEHNR and CDR2 FQNEAQ (reference sequence). This CDR3 reads CASSFTLGGGPNEQFF. CDR3 in DNA: TGTGCCAGCAGCTTTACGTTGGGCGGGGGGCCCAATGAGCAGTTCTTC.

Note on this clone: Other DNA sequences in the sample encode the same CDR3. This sequence joins TRBV5-1 and TRBJ1-1, with 7 nucleotides matching TRBD1. V trimming: 0 bases; J trimming: 0 bases; junction bases outside the gene matches: 5. In germline, CDR1 is SGHRS, CDR2 YFSETQ. The CDR3 is 16 residues long. The CDR3 nucleotides read TGCGCCAGCAGCTTGGCGGGACAGTTAATGAACACTGAAGCTTTCTTT. It translates to CASSLAGQLMNTEAFF. The whole variable domain, filled in from reference TRBV5-1 and TRBJ1-1, reads KAGVTQTPRYLIKTRGQQVTLSCSPISGHRSVSWYQQTPGQGLQFLFEYFSETQRNKGNFPGRFSGRQFSNSRSEMNVSTLELGDSALYLCASSLAGQLMNTEAFFGQGTRLTVV.

The gene calls are TRBV6-1 and TRBJ2-1; D unclear. The length of the CDR3 is 16 residues. V shed 3 bases and J shed 2 bases, with 14 bases lying between them. Germline values: CDR1 MNHNS, CDR2 SASEGT. CDR3 in DNA: TGTGCCAGCAGTGAGGATCGGCAGGCCGCCTACAATGAGCAGTTCTTC. It translates to CASSEDRQAAYNEQFF.

The chain is built from TRBV28 and TRBJ2-7; D might be TRBD1 (6 bases). This CDR3 contains 16 residues. Germline V gene data show CDR1 as MDHEN and CDR2 as SYDVKM. V was trimmed by 5 bases and J by 6 bases, leaving 23 bases between them. Written as DNA, the CDR3 is TGTGCCAGCAGTGACGATGGCAGGGGTAGTTTGGTCGAGCAGTACTTC. Translation: CASSDDGRGSLVEQYF.

The chain joins TRBV25-1 to TRBJ1-6; D remains ambiguous. Germline CDR1 reads MGHDK; CDR2 reads SYGVNS. The V gene lost 4 bases and the J gene lost 16 bases, with 14 bases spanning the gap. The CDR3 contains 12 residues. This CDR3 reads CASSAGPYKLHF. The CDR3 coding sequence is TGTGCCAGCAGTGCCGGGCCCTATAAGCTCCACTTT.

V is TRBV5-1 and J is TRBJ2-3; D tentatively fits TRBD1 or TRBD2 (6 bases each). The CDR3 sequence is 15 residues long. Trimming took 7 bases from V and 0 from J, leaving 15 bases between them. The germline V gene encodes CDR1 SGHRS and CDR2 YFSETQ. CDR3 coding DNA: TGCGCCAGCCGCTCGGGGGCCCCTAGCACAGATACGCAGTATTTT. Its protein product is CASRSGAPSTDTQYF.

This chain links TRBV4-1 with TRBJ2-1, with 8 nucleotides matching TRBD2. This CDR3 contains 14 residues. In germline, CDR1 is MGHRA, CDR2 YSYEKL. V lost 5 bases, J lost 5 bases, and 5 bases stayed unmatched. The DNA for the CDR3 is TGCGCCAGCAGCGGGACTAGGGGGGACAATGAGCAGTTCTTC. This encodes CASSGTRGDNEQFF.